This paragraph covers one T cell receptor (beta chain) sequence. Antigen unknown. TCRdb re-derived calls from the RT-PCR reads in MiXCR, one entry per CDR3 protein. The data contain approximately 500,000 distinct CDR3 sequences, over 10% of them singletons. Deletions cut 3 bases from V and 5 bases from J, with 16 bases between. Germline V gives CDR1 KGHSH, CDR2 LQKENI. CDR3 length: 16 amino acids. This entry comes from a study of response to subunit inactivated influenza vaccine. Findings and limits, study-wide: Few new T cells, the authors suggested, are recruited by each seasonal influenza vaccination.

This material consisted of PBMCs from blood, taken 35 to 45 days after vaccination. The TCR originated in a man aged 50 to 60 who received an inactivated influenza vaccine. The J gene is TRBJ1-4, the V gene TRBV18; D may be TRBD1 (5 bases). CDR3: CASSPRARPGNEKLFF. DNA for the CDR3: TGTGCCAGCTCACCCAGGGCACGGCCCGGCAATGAAAAACTGTTTTTT.